The TCR beta chain under discussion was sequenced for a study of control samples from healthy donors and cancer patients. The table came from immunoSEQ multiplex PCR; TCRdb's copy has only in-frame clones and leaves some out. The data hold over 150,000 clones, with 90% observed a single time. This clone was detected many times. The CDR3 covers 15 residues. CDR1 SGHDN and CDR2 FVKESK come from the germline V gene. V shed 4 bases, J shed 2 bases, and the junction held 4 bases outside the gene matches. The sequencing sample was made of blood. This TCR came from a woman aged 45-65 years in good health. This chain uses TRBV14 with TRBJ2-1, with 8 bases lining up with TRBD2. The CDR3 spells CASSPRTSPYNEQFF. The CDR3 region has the DNA TGTGCCAGCAGCCCCCGGACTAGCCCCTACAATGAGCAGTTCTTC.